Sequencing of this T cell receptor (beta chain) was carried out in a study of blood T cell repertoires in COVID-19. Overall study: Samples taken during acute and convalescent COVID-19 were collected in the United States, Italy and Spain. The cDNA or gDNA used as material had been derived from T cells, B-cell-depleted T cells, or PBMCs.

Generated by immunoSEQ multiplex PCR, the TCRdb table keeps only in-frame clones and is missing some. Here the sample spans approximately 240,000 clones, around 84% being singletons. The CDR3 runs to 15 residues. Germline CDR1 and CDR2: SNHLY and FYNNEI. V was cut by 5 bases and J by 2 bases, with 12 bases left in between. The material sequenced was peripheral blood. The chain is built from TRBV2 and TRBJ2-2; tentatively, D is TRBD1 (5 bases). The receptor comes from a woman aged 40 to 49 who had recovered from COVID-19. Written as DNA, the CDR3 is TGTGCCAGCAGTCCTATGACAGATAACACCGGGGAGCTGTTTTTT. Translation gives CASSPMTDNTGELFF.